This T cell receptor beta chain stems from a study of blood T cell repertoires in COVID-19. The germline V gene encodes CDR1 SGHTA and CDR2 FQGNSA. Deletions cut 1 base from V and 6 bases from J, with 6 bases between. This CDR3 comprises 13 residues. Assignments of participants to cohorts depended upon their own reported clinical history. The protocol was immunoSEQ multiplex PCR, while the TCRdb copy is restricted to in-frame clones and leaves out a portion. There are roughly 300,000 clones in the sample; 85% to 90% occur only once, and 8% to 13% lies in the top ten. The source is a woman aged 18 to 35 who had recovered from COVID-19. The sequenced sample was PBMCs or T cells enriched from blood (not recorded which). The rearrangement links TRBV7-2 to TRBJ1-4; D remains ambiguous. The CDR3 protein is CASSLDRYEKLFF. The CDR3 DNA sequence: TGTGCCAGCAGCTTAGACAGATATGAAAAACTGTTTTTT.